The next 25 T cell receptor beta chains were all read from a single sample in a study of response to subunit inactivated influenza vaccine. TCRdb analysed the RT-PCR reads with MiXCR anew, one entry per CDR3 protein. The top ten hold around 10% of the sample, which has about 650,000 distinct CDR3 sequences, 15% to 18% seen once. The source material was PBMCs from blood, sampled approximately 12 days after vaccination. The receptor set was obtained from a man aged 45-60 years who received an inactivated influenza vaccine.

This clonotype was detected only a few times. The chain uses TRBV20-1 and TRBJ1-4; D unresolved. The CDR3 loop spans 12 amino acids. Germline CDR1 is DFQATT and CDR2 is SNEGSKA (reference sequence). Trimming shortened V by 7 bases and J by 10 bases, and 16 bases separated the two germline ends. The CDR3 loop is CSGSDRRVKLFF. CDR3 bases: TGCAGTGGGTCGGACCGCCGGGTAAAACTGTTTTTT.

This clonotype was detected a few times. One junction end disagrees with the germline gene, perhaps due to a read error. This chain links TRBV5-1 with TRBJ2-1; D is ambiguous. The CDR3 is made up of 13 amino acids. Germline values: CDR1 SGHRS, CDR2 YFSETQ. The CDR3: CASSLEQSNKQFF. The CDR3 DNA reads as TGCGCCAGCAGCTTGGAACAGTCCAATAAGCAGTTCTTC.

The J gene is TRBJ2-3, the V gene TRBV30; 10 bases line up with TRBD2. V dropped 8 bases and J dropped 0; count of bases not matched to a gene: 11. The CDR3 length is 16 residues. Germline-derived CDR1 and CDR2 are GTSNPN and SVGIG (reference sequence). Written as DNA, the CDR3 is TGTGCCGGCCACAGCGGGGGGGCAAAAAGCACAGATACGCAGTATTTT. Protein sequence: CAGHSGGAKSTDTQYF.

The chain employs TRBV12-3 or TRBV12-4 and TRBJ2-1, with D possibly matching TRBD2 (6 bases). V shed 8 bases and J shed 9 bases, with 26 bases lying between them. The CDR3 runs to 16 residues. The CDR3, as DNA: TGTGCCAGCGGGGGGACCCCCGAATATCTCAATTTTGAGCAGTTCTTC. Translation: CASGGTPEYLNFEQFF.

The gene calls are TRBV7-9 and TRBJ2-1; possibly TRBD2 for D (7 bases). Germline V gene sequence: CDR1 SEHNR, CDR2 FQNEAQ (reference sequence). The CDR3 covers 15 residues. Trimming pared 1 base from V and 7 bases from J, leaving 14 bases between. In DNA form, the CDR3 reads TGTGCCAGCAGCTTAGGGCGGGGGCCGGGGAATGAGCAGTTCTTC. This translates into CASSLGRGPGNEQFF.

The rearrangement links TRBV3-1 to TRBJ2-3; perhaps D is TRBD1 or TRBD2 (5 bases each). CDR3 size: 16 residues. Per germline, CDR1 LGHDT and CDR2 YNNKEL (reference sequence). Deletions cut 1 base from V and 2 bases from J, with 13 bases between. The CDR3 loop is CASSQGTGLFTDTQYF. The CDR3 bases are TGTGCCAGCAGCCAAGGGACGGGGCTTTTCACAGATACGCAGTATTTT.

CDR3 residues: CASSQTGTSWPDTQYF. The CDR3 DNA reads as TGTGCCAGCAGTCAAACCGGGACTAGCTGGCCAGATACGCAGTATTTT. The chain is built from TRBV3-1 and TRBJ2-3; 9 bases map to TRBD2. V lost 6 bases to trimming and J lost 4 bases; unmatched junction nucleotides: 11. The CDR3 contains 16 residues. Germline V gives CDR1 LGHDT, CDR2 YNNKEL (reference sequence).

The CDR3: CSAMTGSSYEQYF. DNA of the CDR3: TGCAGTGCTATGACAGGGAGCTCCTACGAGCAGTACTTC. V and J are TRBV20-1 and TRBJ2-7, with 7 positions matching TRBD1. The CDR3 is made up of 13 amino acids. The junction had 3 bases not matched to a gene; V was cut back by 4 bases and J by 0 bases. Germline loops: CDR1 DFQATT, CDR2 SNEGSKA (reference sequence).

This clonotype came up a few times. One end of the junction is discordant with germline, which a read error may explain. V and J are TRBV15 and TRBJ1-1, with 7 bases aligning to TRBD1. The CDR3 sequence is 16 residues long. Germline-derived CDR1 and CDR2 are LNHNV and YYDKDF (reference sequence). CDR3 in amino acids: CATSRASRGLNTEAFF. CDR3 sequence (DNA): TGTGCCACCAGCAGAGCTTCCAGGGGGTTGAATACTGAAGCTTTCTTT.

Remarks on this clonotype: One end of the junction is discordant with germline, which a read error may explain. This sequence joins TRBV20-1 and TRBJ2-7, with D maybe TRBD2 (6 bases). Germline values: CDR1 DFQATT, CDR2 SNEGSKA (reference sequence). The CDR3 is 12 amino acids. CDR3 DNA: TGCAGTGCTAATCGAATGGGACTCGGCGATTTGTTC. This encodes CSANRMGLGDLF.

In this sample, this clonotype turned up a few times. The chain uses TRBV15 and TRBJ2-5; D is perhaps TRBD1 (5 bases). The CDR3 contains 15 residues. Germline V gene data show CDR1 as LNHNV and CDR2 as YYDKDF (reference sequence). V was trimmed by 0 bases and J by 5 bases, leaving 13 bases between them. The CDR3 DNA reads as TGTGCCACCAGCAGAGATGGGGCTAGTGGTGAGACCCAGTACTTC. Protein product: CATSRDGASGETQYF.

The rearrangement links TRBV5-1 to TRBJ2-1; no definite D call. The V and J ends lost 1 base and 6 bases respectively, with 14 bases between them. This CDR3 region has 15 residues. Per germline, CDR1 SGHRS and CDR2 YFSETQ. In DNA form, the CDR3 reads TGCGCCAGCAGCTTGTTCCAGGAAAGACCCAATGAGCAGTTCTTC. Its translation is CASSLFQERPNEQFF. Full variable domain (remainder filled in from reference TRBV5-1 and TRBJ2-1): KAGVTQTPRYLIKTRGQQVTLSCSPISGHRSVSWYQQTPGQGLQFLFEYFSETQRNKGNFPGRFSGRQFSNSRSEMNVSTLELGDSALYLCASSLFQERPNEQFFGPGTRLTVL.

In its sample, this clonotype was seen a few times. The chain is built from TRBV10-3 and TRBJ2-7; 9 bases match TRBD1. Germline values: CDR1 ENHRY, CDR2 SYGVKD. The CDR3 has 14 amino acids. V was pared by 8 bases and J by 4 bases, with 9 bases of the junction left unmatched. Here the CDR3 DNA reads TGTGCCATCTCGAAGACAGGGGGTTTTTACGAGCAGTACTTC. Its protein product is CAISKTGGFYEQYF.

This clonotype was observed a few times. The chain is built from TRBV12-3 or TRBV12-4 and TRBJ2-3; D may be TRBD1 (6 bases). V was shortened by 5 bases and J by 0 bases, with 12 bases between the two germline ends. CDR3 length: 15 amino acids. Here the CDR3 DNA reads TGTGCCAGCAGTGCCAGGGGCCCGAGCACAGATACGCAGTATTTT. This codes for CASSARGPSTDTQYF.

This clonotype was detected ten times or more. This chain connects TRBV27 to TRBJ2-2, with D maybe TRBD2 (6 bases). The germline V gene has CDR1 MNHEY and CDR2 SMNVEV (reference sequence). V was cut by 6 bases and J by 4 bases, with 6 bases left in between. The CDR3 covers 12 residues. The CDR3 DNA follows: TGTGCCAGCAGAGCGGGCACCGGGGAGCTGTTTTTT. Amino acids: CASRAGTGELFF.

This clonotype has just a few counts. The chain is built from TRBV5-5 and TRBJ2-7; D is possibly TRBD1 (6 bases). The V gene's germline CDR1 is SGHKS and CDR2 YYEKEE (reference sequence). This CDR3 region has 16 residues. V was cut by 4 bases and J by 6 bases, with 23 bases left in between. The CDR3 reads CASSPTLRDNIGEQYF. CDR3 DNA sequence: TGTGCCAGCAGCCCGACCCTGAGGGACAATATTGGCGAGCAGTACTTC.

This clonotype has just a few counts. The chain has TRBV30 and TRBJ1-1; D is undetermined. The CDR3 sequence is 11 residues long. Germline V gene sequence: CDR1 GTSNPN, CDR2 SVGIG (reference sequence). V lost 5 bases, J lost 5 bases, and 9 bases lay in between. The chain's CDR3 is CAWGYSTEAFF. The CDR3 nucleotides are TGTGCCTGGGGTTATAGTACTGAAGCTTTCTTT.

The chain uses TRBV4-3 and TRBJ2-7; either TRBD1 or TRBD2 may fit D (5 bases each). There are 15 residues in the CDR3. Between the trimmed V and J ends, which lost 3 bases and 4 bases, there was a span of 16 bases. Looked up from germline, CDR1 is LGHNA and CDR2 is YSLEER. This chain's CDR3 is CASSQLRDPIYEQYF. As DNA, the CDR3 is TGCGCCAGCAGCCAGCTCCGGGACCCAATTTACGAGCAGTACTTC.

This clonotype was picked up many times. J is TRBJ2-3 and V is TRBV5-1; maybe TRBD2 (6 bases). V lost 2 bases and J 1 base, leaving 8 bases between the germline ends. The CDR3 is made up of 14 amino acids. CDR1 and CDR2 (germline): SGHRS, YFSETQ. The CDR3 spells CASSFSGRTDTQYF. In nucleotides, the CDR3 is TGCGCCAGCAGCTTTAGCGGACGCACAGATACGCAGTATTTT.

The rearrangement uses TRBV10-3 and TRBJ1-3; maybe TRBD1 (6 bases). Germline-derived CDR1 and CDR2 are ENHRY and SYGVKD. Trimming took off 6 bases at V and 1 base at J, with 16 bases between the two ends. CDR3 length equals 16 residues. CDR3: CAISRSPGASGNTIYF. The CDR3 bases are TGTGCCATCAGCCGATCTCCGGGGGCGTCTGGAAACACCATATATTTT.

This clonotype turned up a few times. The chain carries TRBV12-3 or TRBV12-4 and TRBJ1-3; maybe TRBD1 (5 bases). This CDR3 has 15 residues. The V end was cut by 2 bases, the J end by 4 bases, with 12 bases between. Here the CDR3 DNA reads TGTGCCAGCAGTTTAATGACAGCCGCGGGAAACACCATATATTTT. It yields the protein CASSLMTAAGNTIYF.

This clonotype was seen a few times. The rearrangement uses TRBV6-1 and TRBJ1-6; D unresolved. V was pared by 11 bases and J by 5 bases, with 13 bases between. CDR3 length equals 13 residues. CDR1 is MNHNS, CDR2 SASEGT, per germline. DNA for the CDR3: TGTGCCTGCTCCGGGTCTCATAATTCACCCCTCCACTTT. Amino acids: CACSGSHNSPLHF.

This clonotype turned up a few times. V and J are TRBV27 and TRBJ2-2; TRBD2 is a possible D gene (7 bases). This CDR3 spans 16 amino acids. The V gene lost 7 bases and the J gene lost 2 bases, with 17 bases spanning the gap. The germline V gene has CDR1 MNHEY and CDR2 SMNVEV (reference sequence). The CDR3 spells CASTRGDILNTGELFF. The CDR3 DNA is TGTGCCAGCACTCGGGGGGACATACTCAACACCGGGGAGCTGTTTTTT.

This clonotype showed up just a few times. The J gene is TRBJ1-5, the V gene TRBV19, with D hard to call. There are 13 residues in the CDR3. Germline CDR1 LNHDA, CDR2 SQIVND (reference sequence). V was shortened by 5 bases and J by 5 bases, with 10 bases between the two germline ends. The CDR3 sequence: CASSSGKDQPQHF. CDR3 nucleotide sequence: TGTGCCAGTAGTTCGGGCAAAGATCAGCCCCAGCATTTT.

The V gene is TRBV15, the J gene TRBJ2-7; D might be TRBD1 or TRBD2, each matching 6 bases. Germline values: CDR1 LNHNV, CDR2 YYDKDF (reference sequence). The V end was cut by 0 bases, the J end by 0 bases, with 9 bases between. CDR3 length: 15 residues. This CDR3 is CATSRDGGLSYEQYF. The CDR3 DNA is TGTGCCACCAGCAGAGATGGGGGGCTCTCCTACGAGCAGTACTTC.